This entry features one TCR beta chain sequence. TCR libraries were built from roughly 0.5 ug of total RNA by linear amplification. TCRdb reanalysed the reads using MiXCR and keeps one entry per CDR3 protein. Seen here are approximately 180,000 distinct CDR3 sequences, 74% observed once, and the top ten hold roughly 2.3%. The CDR3 loop spans 14 amino acids. Germline CDR1 GTSNPN, CDR2 SVGIG (reference sequence). V was pared by 1 base and J by 4 bases, with 1 base of the junction left unmatched. This record belongs to a study of healthy donors' naive CD4 and CD8 T cells. The TCR was taken from a pool of human donors in good health; the sample pools cells from several healthy donors. The V call is TRBV30, the J call TRBJ2-3; TRBD1 aligns across 11 bases. The specimen sequenced was naive CD4+ and CD8+ T cells sorted from blood, pooled from several donors. This chain's CDR3 is CAWSGTGGADTQYF. CDR3 in DNA: TGTGCCTGGAGTGGGACAGGGGGCGCAGATACGCAGTATTTT.